Presented here are 29 T cell receptor beta chains from one specimen sequenced in a study of blood T cells in healthy people across ages. For the second PCR, which ran for about 6 to 11 cycles, a sample-barcoded 5' primer and a J-beta primer mix were used. TCRdb processed the 5' RACE reads anew with MiXCR; each CDR3 protein has one entry. The data show 600,000 to 850,000 distinct CDR3 sequences, around 25% seen once. These same data were also listed under a study on T cells of mothers and their children.

Sequenced input: blood. The receptors shown here come from a boy younger than 18 in good health.

V and J are TRBV7-9 and TRBJ2-2, with D maybe TRBD2 (5 bases). This CDR3 spans 17 amino acids. The germline V gene has CDR1 SEHNR and CDR2 FQNEAQ (reference sequence). Trimming took 5 bases from V and 4 from J, leaving 20 bases between them. CDR3 bases: TGTGCCAGCAGCCCTGTTTGGGGAGAAGGTGGCACCGGGGAGCTGTTTTTT. It codes for CASSPVWGEGGTGELFF.

The V call is TRBV7-9, the J call TRBJ2-6; D ambiguous. Germline values: CDR1 SEHNR, CDR2 FQNEAQ (reference sequence). Trimming pared 5 bases from V and 9 bases from J, leaving 11 bases between. The CDR3 spans 13 residues. As DNA, the CDR3 is TGTGCCAGCAGCCCGGTGGGCGGCAACGTCCTGACTTTC. It codes for CASSPVGGNVLTF.

This clonotype has only a few counts. The CDR3 DNA sequence: TGTGCCAGCAGTTCCCTGACTAGCGGGGGGCTTAACAATGAGCAGTTCTTC. Protein product: CASSSLTSGGLNNEQFF. This chain uses TRBV27 with TRBJ2-1; TRBD2 matches at 13 bases. Germline values: CDR1 MNHEY, CDR2 SMNVEV (reference sequence). This CDR3 contains 17 residues. V lost 4 bases to trimming and J lost 5 bases; unmatched junction nucleotides: 8.

This clonotype has more than one count but fewer than ten. This chain uses TRBV11-2 with TRBJ2-5; D not resolved. From germline, CDR1 is SGHAT and CDR2 FQNNGV. Trimming stripped 0 bases from V and 1 base from J, with 9 bases between. This CDR3 is built from 15 residues. CDR3 nucleotides: TGTGCCAGCAGCTTAGATGGTCTCTCCCAAGAGACCCAGTACTTC. This translates into CASSLDGLSQETQYF. The variable domain in full, completed from reference TRBV11-2 and TRBJ2-5, reads EAGVAQSPRYKIIEKRQSVAFWCNPISGHATLYWYQQILGQGPKLLIQFQNNGVVDDSQLPKDRFSAERLKGVDSTLKIQPAKLEDSAVYLCASSLDGLSQETQYFGPGTRLLVL.

The chain has TRBV10-3 and TRBJ1-1; D gene ambiguous. Trimming took off 4 bases at V and 4 bases at J, with 4 bases between the two ends. The CDR3 has 11 amino acids. CDR1 is ENHRY and CDR2 is SYGVKD in the germline V gene. In DNA, the CDR3 is TGTGCCATCAGTGGCGGCACTGAAGCTTTCTTT. Its translation: CAISGGTEAFF.

This clonotype turned up a few times. The rearrangement uses TRBV5-8 and TRBJ1-4; D possibly corresponds to TRBD1 (6 bases). There are 14 residues in the CDR3. CDR1 is SGHTS and CDR2 is YDEGEE in the germline V gene. V dropped 7 bases and J dropped 7 bases, with 17 bases sitting between them. The CDR3 DNA sequence: TGTGCCAGCGGCCGGGGGCGGATCGTTGAAAAACTGTTTTTT. Amino acids: CASGRGRIVEKLFF.

This clonotype appeared a few times. V gene TRBV4-2 combines with J gene TRBJ2-1, with a weak D call TRBD2 (6 bases). Germline CDR1 and CDR2: LGHNA and YNFKEQ. The CDR3 runs to 16 residues. Deletions cut 2 bases from V and 8 bases from J, with 19 bases between. The CDR3 DNA is TGTGCCAGCAGCCAAAGTCCCGAGACTAGTAGCGATGAGCAGTTCTTC. This codes for CASSQSPETSSDEQFF.

The V call is TRBV15, the J call TRBJ2-7; D is unclear. Germline-derived CDR1 and CDR2 are LNHNV and YYDKDF (reference sequence). Trimming left V 0 bases short and J 4 bases short, with 13 bases between. The CDR3 has 15 amino acids. CDR3 bases: TGTGCCACCAGCAGAGACGGATCACCCACGTACGAGCAGTACTTC. Translation: CATSRDGSPTYEQYF.

V is TRBV4-3 and J is TRBJ1-2, with D maybe TRBD1 (6 bases). The CDR3 is 16 amino acids. Trimming removed 3 bases from V and 2 bases from J, with 16 bases in between. Germline CDR1 reads LGHNA; CDR2 reads YSLEER. The CDR3 DNA sequence: TGCGCCAGCAGCCATTCAGGCACAGGGACCAACTATGGCTACACCTTC. Amino acid sequence: CASSHSGTGTNYGYTF.

This chain links TRBV29-1 with TRBJ2-1, with D tentatively TRBD1 or TRBD2 (5 bases each). CDR1 is SQVTM and CDR2 is ANQGSEA in the germline V gene. The CDR3 contains 14 residues. Trimming took off 4 bases at V and 7 bases at J, with 17 bases between the two ends. CDR3 DNA sequence: TGCAGCGTTGGCCCGGGTTCAGAGGGGAATGAGCAGTTCTTC. Protein: CSVGPGSEGNEQFF.

This chain links TRBV12-3 or TRBV12-4 with TRBJ2-5; 8 positions agree with TRBD1. The DNA end lines up better with TRBJ2-7; the J call may be wrong. The CDR3 consists of 13 residues. The CDR3 loop is CASLGQGPYEQYF. The CDR3, as DNA: TGTGCCAGCCTCGGACAGGGTCCCTACGAGCAGTACTTC.

This clonotype showed up just a few times. The CDR3 coding sequence is TGCAGTGCTAGAGATGGCAGGAGCAATCAGCCCCAGCATTTT. It codes for CSARDGRSNQPQHF. J is TRBJ1-5 and V is TRBV20-1, with unresolved D. The CDR3 is made up of 14 amino acids. V was trimmed by 0 bases and J by 1 base, leaving 7 bases between them. CDR1 DFQATT and CDR2 SNEGSKA come from the germline V gene (reference sequence).

CDR3 bases: TGTGCCAGCAGCCAATCCTGGGGTCCAGCGGGGGGAGAGACCCAGTACTTC. The encoded protein is CASSQSWGPAGGETQYF. The chain joins TRBV4-2 to TRBJ2-5, with TRBD2 matching 9 bases. Trimming took 2 bases from V and 4 from J; bases not matched to a gene: 11. Germline loops: CDR1 LGHNA, CDR2 YNFKEQ. The CDR3 is 17 residues long.

Only a few counts were recorded for this clonotype. V is TRBV3-1 and J is TRBJ2-7, with 7 bases that match TRBD2. This CDR3 has 15 amino acids. Germline CDR1 is LGHDT and CDR2 is YNNKEL (reference sequence). The junction had 3 bases not matched to a gene; V was cut back by 1 base and J by 0 bases. As DNA, the CDR3 is TGTGCCAGCAGCCAAGTCAGCGGGAACTCCTACGAGCAGTACTTC. Its translation: CASSQVSGNSYEQYF.

The chain has TRBV10-3 and TRBJ2-1, with D possibly matching TRBD1 (6 bases). V shed 10 bases and J shed 8 bases, with 21 bases lying between them. Germline V gene sequence: CDR1 ENHRY, CDR2 SYGVKD. This CDR3 contains 14 residues. The CDR3 DNA follows: TGTGCCACGGACCGAGGGGACATGAGTGATGAGCAGTTCTTC. Translating it yields CATDRGDMSDEQFF.

This chain links TRBV9 with TRBJ2-5; D is ambiguous. From germline, CDR1 is SGDLS and CDR2 YYNGEE. V dropped 0 bases and J dropped 4 bases, with 7 bases sitting between them. The CDR3 loop spans 13 amino acids. Written as DNA, the CDR3 is TGTGCCAGCAGCGTAGCGACGGGAGAGACCCAGTACTTC. The encoded protein is CASSVATGETQYF. Supplemented by reference TRBV9 and TRBJ2-5, the full variable domain reads DSGVTQTPKHLITATGQRVTLRCSPRSGDLSVYWYQQSLDQGLQFLIQYYNGEERAKGNILERFSAQQFPDLHSELNLSSLELGDSALYFCASSVATGETQYFGPGTRLLVL.

This sequence joins TRBV12-3 or TRBV12-4 and TRBJ2-2, with D tentatively TRBD2 (5 bases). CDR3 length: 14 residues. V was pared by 0 bases and J by 9 bases, with 11 bases between. The CDR3 loop is CASSLAAGVRELFF. In DNA form, the CDR3 reads TGTGCCAGCAGTTTAGCGGCGGGTGTCCGGGAGCTGTTTTTT.

This clonotype was counted many times. CDR3 sequence: CASTISSYNEQFF. CDR3 bases: TGTGCCAGCACAATCAGCTCCTACAATGAGCAGTTCTTC. This chain uses TRBV12-3 or TRBV12-4 with TRBJ2-1; D gene ambiguous. V dropped 7 bases and J dropped 0 bases, with 7 bases sitting between them. CDR3 size: 13 residues.

This clonotype was found a few times. The chain joins TRBV6-1 to TRBJ2-6; D not resolved. Germline CDR1 reads MNHNS; CDR2 reads SASEGT. The CDR3 consists of 15 residues. V was cut by 1 base and J by 0 bases, with 4 bases left in between. The CDR3 nucleotides are TGTGCCAGCAGTGAAGACATCTCTGGGGCCAACGTCCTGACTTTC. It encodes CASSEDISGANVLTF.

Only a few counts were recorded for this clonotype. This sequence joins TRBV20-1 and TRBJ1-1; tentatively, D is TRBD1 (5 bases). The germline V and J ends were trimmed by 1 base and 11 bases, with 8 bases remaining between them. Germline V lookup: CDR1 DFQATT, CDR2 SNEGSKA (reference sequence). This CDR3 has 10 residues. CDR3 nucleotide sequence: TGCAGTGCTAGAGGGGAGGGGGCTTTCTTT. This sequence encodes CSARGEGAFF.

The rearrangement joins TRBV14 to TRBJ2-1; D is perhaps TRBD1 (5 bases). Deletions cut 4 bases from V and 4 bases from J, with 17 bases between. From germline, CDR1 is SGHDN and CDR2 FVKESK. The CDR3 is 16 residues long. The CDR3 sequence: CASSPPGPTMYNEQFF. In nucleotides, the CDR3 is TGTGCCAGCAGCCCTCCAGGGCCCACTATGTACAATGAGCAGTTCTTC.

With regard to this clonotype: Since a much larger clone is just one base distant, this may be a read error. This chain links TRBV20-1 with TRBJ2-5; 8 bases align to TRBD1. The J call is uncertain, as TRBJ2-7 better fits the DNA end. The germline CDR1 and CDR2 sequences are DFQATT and SNEGSKA (reference sequence). The CDR3 length is 12 residues. CDR3 coding DNA: TGCAGTGCTTGGACAGGGTCCTACGAGCAGTACTTC. Its translation: CSAWTGSYEQYF.

This clonotype was seen ten or more times. The rearrangement links TRBV4-2 to TRBJ2-5; the match to TRBD1 covers 8 bases. The CDR3 spans 16 residues. V shed 1 base, J shed 5 bases, and the junction held 9 bases outside the gene matches. CDR1 and CDR2 (germline): LGHNA, YNFKEQ. For the CDR3, the DNA is TGTGCCAGCAGCCAAGGTCCGCAGGGGGCGAGGGAGACCCAGTACTTC. This sequence encodes CASSQGPQGARETQYF.

The chain recombines TRBV19 with TRBJ2-4, with D perhaps TRBD2 (6 bases). Trimming removed 6 bases from V and 8 bases from J, with 11 bases in between. The CDR3 covers 12 residues. The germline gives CDR1 LNHDA, CDR2 SQIVND (reference sequence). The CDR3 bases are TGTGCCAGTAGCGGGGGTTGGTACATTCAGTACTTC. Its translation is CASSGGWYIQYF.

There are a few counts of this clonotype. The rearrangement uses TRBV29-1 and TRBJ2-7, with 8 bases fitting TRBD2. Germline trimming cut 7 bases from V and 6 bases from J; bases unmatched to any gene: 17. The CDR3 loop spans 15 amino acids. Germline-derived CDR1 and CDR2 are SQVTM and ANQGSEA. The CDR3 DNA follows: TGCAGCGGTATAGCGGGGCACCGAGCGCCTTCCGAGCAGTACTTC. This codes for CSGIAGHRAPSEQYF.

There are a few counts of this clonotype. V gene TRBV5-1 combines with J gene TRBJ1-5; weak D call: TRBD1 (5 bases). The CDR3 is 15 amino acids. Trimming stripped 4 bases from V and 2 bases from J, with 13 bases between. Germline assignment: CDR1 SGHRS and CDR2 YFSETQ. CDR3 residues: CASSPDGGGNQPQHF. Written as DNA, the CDR3 is TGCGCCAGCAGCCCCGACGGGGGGGGCAATCAGCCCCAGCATTTT.

This clonotype was seen more than once but under ten times. The CDR3 reads CASSLGEGVGGYTF. CDR3 nucleotide sequence: TGTGCCAGCAGCTTAGGAGAGGGGGTTGGCGGCTACACCTTC. The V and J genes are TRBV7-2 and TRBJ1-2; TRBD1 is a possible D gene (6 bases). Germline assignment: CDR1 SGHTA and CDR2 FQGNSA. CDR3 length: 14 residues. The ends were cut back, 1 base at V and 8 bases at J, with 14 bases in the middle.

Only a few counts were recorded for this clonotype. The gene calls are TRBV9 and TRBJ2-5, with D perhaps TRBD2 (5 bases). The CDR3 is made up of 15 amino acids. CDR1 is SGDLS and CDR2 is YYNGEE in the germline V gene. V dropped 4 bases and J dropped 3 bases, with 16 bases sitting between them. The DNA for the CDR3 is TGTGCCAGCAGCCTACACCTTAGCGCCGAAGAGACCCAGTACTTC. It translates to CASSLHLSAEETQYF. The variable domain in full, with the rest retrieved from reference TRBV9 and TRBJ2-5, is DSGVTQTPKHLITATGQRVTLRCSPRSGDLSVYWYQQSLDQGLQFLIQYYNGEERAKGNILERFSAQQFPDLHSELNLSSLELGDSALYFCASSLHLSAEETQYFGPGTRLLVL.

Only a few counts were recorded for this clonotype. J is TRBJ1-4 and V is TRBV19; possibly TRBD1 for D (6 bases). The V gene lost 9 bases and the J gene lost 4 bases, with 18 bases spanning the gap. CDR3 length: 15 amino acids. CDR1 and CDR2 (germline): LNHDA, SQIVND (reference sequence). CDR3 region: CASGERGGSNEKLFF. CDR3 nucleotide sequence: TGTGCCAGCGGAGAGAGAGGGGGAAGTAATGAAAAACTGTTTTTT.